The 27 T cell receptor beta chains below come from one sample, sequenced in a study of cytomegalovirus exposure and HLA in healthy donors. PCR was performed using 60 Vbeta and 13 Jbeta primers. This table comes from immunoSEQ multiplex PCR, and its TCRdb copy is limited to in-frame clones, with some not included. The sample holds fewer than 200,000 clones, 60% to 80% seen once. The source material was PBMCs. All receptors derive from a man aged 55 to 70 in good health and CMV-seronegative.

This clone was counted only a few times. The chain couples TRBV4-2 to TRBJ2-7; 7 bases agree with TRBD2. Germline CDR1 reads LGHNA; CDR2 reads YNFKEQ. The CDR3 consists of 18 residues. V gave up 3 bases and J gave up 1 base; unmatched junction bases: 15. In DNA form, the CDR3 reads TGTGCCAGCAGCCATTCGGGTAGCCGGGGAGGGCCGTCCTACGAGCAGTACTTC. Amino acid sequence: CASSHSGSRGGPSYEQYF.

The V gene is TRBV6-1, the J gene TRBJ2-5; D perhaps matches TRBD2 (5 bases). With the DNA end fitting TRBJ2-7 better, the J assignment may be wrong. This CDR3 comprises 12 residues. Germline V lookup: CDR1 MNHNS, CDR2 SASEGT. The CDR3 loop is CASFRDSYEQYF. DNA of the CDR3: TGTGCCAGTTTCCGGGACTCCTACGAGCAGTACTTC.

In this sample, this clone turned up once. The chain joins TRBV5-6 to TRBJ1-5; maybe TRBD1 (5 bases). This CDR3 is 17 amino acids long. Germline V gene lookup returns CDR1 SGHDT and CDR2 YYEEEE. V lost 2 bases and J lost 9, with 24 bases in between. The CDR3: CASSFGSAGKGVWPQHF. CDR3 nucleotide sequence: TGTGCCAGCAGCTTCGGTTCCGCGGGGAAAGGGGTTTGGCCCCAGCATTTT.

In this sample, this clone turned up a few times. V gene TRBV7-2 combines with J gene TRBJ1-1, with 7 bases lining up with TRBD1. The CDR3 runs to 15 residues. CDR1 SGHTA and CDR2 FQGNSA come from the germline V gene. V was clipped by 3 bases and J by 4 bases; unmatched bases: 8. CDR3 nucleotides: TGTGCCAGCAGCTTTGTCGCCAGGGGGGTCACTGAAGCTTTCTTT. This sequence encodes CASSFVARGVTEAFF.

This clone was found a few times. The chain links TRBV6-6 to TRBJ2-1; TRBD2 agrees at 13 bases. V shed 5 bases and J 9 bases; nucleotides not matched to a gene: 4. Germline-derived CDR1 and CDR2 are MNHNY and SVGAGI (reference sequence). CDR3 length: 14 amino acids. For the CDR3, the DNA is TGTGCCAGCAGTGCACTAGCGGGAGGGGGTGAGCAGTTCTTC. It codes for CASSALAGGGEQFF.

The chain uses TRBV2 and TRBJ2-7; no clear D gene. The CDR3 totals 12 residues. Per germline, CDR1 SNHLY and CDR2 FYNNEI. Trimming took 5 bases from V and 0 from J, leaving 5 bases between them. The CDR3 DNA reads TGTGCCAGCAGTTCCTTCTCCTACGAGCAGTACTTC. Residues: CASSSFSYEQYF.

The rearrangement joins TRBV7-6 to TRBJ2-1; TRBD2 aligns across 12 bases. The CDR3 runs to 16 residues. Germline V lookup: CDR1 SGHVS, CDR2 FNYEAQ. J gave up 5 bases and V 1 base, and 3 bases lay outside the gene matches. The CDR3 DNA sequence: TGTGCCAGCAGCTTAGAGACTAGCGGGGGTAACAATGAGCAGTTCTTC. The encoded protein is CASSLETSGGNNEQFF.

CDR3 DNA: TGTGCCACCTCCGGGCTAGCGGCCACAGATACGCAGTATTTT. Its protein product is CATSGLAATDTQYF. This chain uses TRBV6-6 with TRBJ2-3; 7 nucleotides align to TRBD2. The V segment lost 10 bases and the J segment 2 bases; nucleotides outside the gene matches: 9. The CDR3 totals 14 residues. Germline V gives CDR1 MNHNY, CDR2 SVGAGI (reference sequence).

The J gene is TRBJ2-5, the V gene TRBV28; 7 bases are shared with TRBD2. The CDR3 runs 15 residues. The V gene end was trimmed by 4 bases and the J gene end by 2 bases; junction bases not matched to a gene: 7. Germline V lookup: CDR1 MDHEN, CDR2 SYDVKM. The CDR3 is CASSSTGGLQETQYF. In DNA form, the CDR3 reads TGTGCCAGCAGTTCCACGGGGGGACTTCAAGAGACCCAGTACTTC.

The chain recombines TRBV6-1 with TRBJ2-7; 8 nucleotides line up with TRBD1. Germline CDR1 MNHNS, CDR2 SASEGT. With 3 bases clipped from V and 1 base from J, the junction kept 2 bases outside the gene matches. The CDR3 length is 14 residues. The CDR3 sequence is CASSEDRASYEQYF. For the CDR3, the DNA is TGTGCCAGCAGTGAGGACAGGGCGTCCTACGAGCAGTACTTC.

The chain is built from TRBV28 and TRBJ1-1; D unclear. The CDR3 contains 12 residues. Germline loops: CDR1 MDHEN, CDR2 SYDVKM. Trimming removed 3 bases from V and 10 bases from J, with 12 bases in between. Written as DNA, the CDR3 is TGTGCCAGCAGTTTGGCCCCAAAGTCAGCTTTCTTT. Its translation: CASSLAPKSAFF.

V gene TRBV7-2 combines with J gene TRBJ2-4, with 10 bases lining up with TRBD1. Germline CDR1 is SGHTA and CDR2 is FQGNSA. The CDR3 has 18 residues. J lost 3 bases, V lost 2 bases, and 10 bases had no gene match. CDR3 amino acids: CASSLKPGTGVNKNIQYF. The CDR3 DNA reads TGTGCCAGCAGCTTAAAGCCCGGGACAGGGGTCAACAAAAACATTCAGTACTTC.

This clone has only a few counts. The chain employs TRBV6-4 and TRBJ1-1, with 10 bases fitting TRBD1. This CDR3 contains 15 residues. The V gene's germline CDR1 is MRHNA and CDR2 SNTAGT. Trimming removed 5 bases from V and 4 bases from J; junction bases left unmatched: 7. The DNA for the CDR3 is TGTGCCAGCAGTCCGTTGGACAGGGGGGGCACTGAAGCTTTCTTT. Its protein product is CASSPLDRGGTEAFF.

V gene TRBV6-1 combines with J gene TRBJ2-7, with 7 bases lining up with TRBD1. The CDR3 runs to 15 residues. Germline V lookup: CDR1 MNHNS, CDR2 SASEGT. V dropped 3 bases and J dropped 0; count of bases not matched to a gene: 5. CDR3 nucleotide sequence: TGTGCCAGCAGTGACACAGGGGCCCGCTCCTACGAGCAGTACTTC. The encoded protein is CASSDTGARSYEQYF.

CDR3 region: CASGGRCEQFF. The CDR3 nucleotides are TGTGCCAGCGGGGGGAGATGTGAGCAGTTCTTC. The rearrangement joins TRBV28 to TRBJ2-1, with D tentatively TRBD2 (6 bases). This CDR3 has 11 residues. Germline V gives CDR1 MDHEN, CDR2 SYDVKM. Trimming took off 8 bases at V and 9 bases at J, with 11 bases between the two ends. Using reference TRBV28 and TRBJ2-1 for the parts outside the CDR3, the full variable domain is DVKVTQSSRYLVKRTGEKVFLECVQDMDHENMFWYRQDPGLGLRLIYFSYDVKMKEKGDIPEGYSVSREKKERFSLILESASTNQTSMYLCASGGRCEQFFGPGTRLTVL.

The genes are TRBV18 and TRBJ2-7; 7 positions agree with TRBD2. This CDR3 has 16 amino acids. The V gene's germline CDR1 is KGHSH and CDR2 LQKENI. V was pared by 3 bases and J by 7 bases, with 15 bases of the junction left unmatched. DNA for the CDR3: TGTGCCAGCTCACCCCCTACGGGAGGAAGCGGAGGGGAGCAGTACTTC. Translated, it gives CASSPPTGGSGGEQYF.

This chain uses TRBV19 with TRBJ2-1, with D perhaps TRBD1 (6 bases). The CDR3 is 13 residues long. Germline V CDR1 and CDR2: LNHDA, SQIVND (reference sequence). Trimming removed 5 bases at V and 5 bases at J, with 10 bases between. The CDR3 DNA sequence: TGTGCCAGTAGTCCCGGACAGAACAATGAGCAGTTCTTC. Its protein is CASSPGQNNEQFF.

This clone was detected a few times. The J gene is TRBJ1-3, the V gene TRBV6-6; TRBD1 matches 7 bases. This CDR3 has 14 amino acids. CDR1 MNHNY and CDR2 SVGAGI come from the germline V gene (reference sequence). Germline trimming cut 8 bases from V and 0 bases from J; bases unmatched to any gene: 4. CDR3 loop: CASAGQSSGNTIYF. CDR3 bases: TGTGCCAGCGCGGGACAGAGCTCTGGAAACACCATATATTTT.

This chain uses TRBV6-5 with TRBJ1-4; 8 bases align to TRBD1. The CDR3 has 15 residues. J lost 7 bases, V lost 5 bases, and 9 bases had no gene match. Germline V CDR1 and CDR2: MNHEY, SVGAGI. CDR3 region: CASSAGQGFREKLFF. The DNA of the CDR3 is TGTGCCAGCAGTGCAGGACAGGGTTTTCGTGAAAAACTGTTTTTT.

The V gene is TRBV2, the J gene TRBJ2-1; 8 nucleotides match TRBD2. J gave up 9 bases and V 0 bases, and 1 base lay outside the gene matches. The CDR3 length is 13 residues. CDR1 and CDR2 (germline): SNHLY, FYNNEI. The CDR3 DNA sequence: TGTGCCAGCAGTGAAGCTCGGGGGGGTGAGCAGTTCTTC. This codes for CASSEARGGEQFF.

CDR3 amino acids: CASKWRGQPQHF. CDR3 sequence (DNA): TGTGCCAGCAAATGGAGGGGTCAGCCCCAGCATTTT. The gene calls are TRBV11-3 and TRBJ1-5; maybe TRBD1 (5 bases). Germline V CDR1 and CDR2: SGHNT, YENEEA. Trimming left V 7 bases short and J 6 bases short, with 10 bases between. This CDR3 is built from 12 residues.

The chain combines TRBV6-5 with TRBJ1-5; D is uncertain. The CDR3 is 14 amino acids. Trimming stripped 0 bases from V and 5 bases from J, with 8 bases between. Germline CDR1 is MNHEY and CDR2 is SVGAGI. In DNA, the CDR3 is TGTGCCAGCAGTTACTCAATTAATCATCAGCCCCAGCATTTT. Protein product: CASSYSINHQPQHF.

This sequence joins TRBV25-1 and TRBJ1-2; perhaps TRBD1 as D (5 bases). The CDR3 extends over 14 amino acids. The V and J ends lost 3 bases and 4 bases respectively, with 12 bases between them. The germline gives CDR1 MGHDK, CDR2 SYGVNS. CDR3 DNA sequence: TGTGCCAGCAGTGATGGGAGGGGAAGCTATGGCTACACCTTC. The encoded protein is CASSDGRGSYGYTF.

V is TRBV6-1 and J is TRBJ1-6, with D uncertain. Germline V CDR1 and CDR2: MNHNS, SASEGT. The CDR3 runs to 14 residues. Trimming pared 2 bases from V and 5 bases from J, leaving 7 bases between. As DNA, the CDR3 is TGTGCCAGCAGTGAATACGGGAATAATTCACCCCTCCACTTT. This sequence encodes CASSEYGNNSPLHF.

This chain connects TRBV7-9 to TRBJ2-1; D possibly corresponds to TRBD1 (6 bases). Germline CDR1 and CDR2: SEHNR and FQNEAQ (reference sequence). The CDR3 spans 11 residues. Trimming left V 6 bases short and J 6 bases short, with 6 bases between. Written as DNA, the CDR3 is TGTGCCAGCAGGGACAGCAATGAGCAGTTCTTC. This translates into CASRDSNEQFF.

J is TRBJ2-7 and V is TRBV9, with TRBD2 matching over 9 bases. CDR3 length: 16 amino acids. Per the germline V gene, CDR1 is SGDLS and CDR2 is YYNGEE. V lost 0 bases to trimming and J lost 0 bases; unmatched junction nucleotides: 4. The CDR3 region is CASSVDGSGSSYEQYF. The DNA for the CDR3 is TGTGCCAGCAGCGTAGATGGTAGCGGGAGCTCCTACGAGCAGTACTTC.

Only a few counts were recorded for this clone. The chain couples TRBV5-1 to TRBJ2-7, with TRBD1 as a possible D gene (6 bases). The CDR3 contains 15 residues. CDR1 and CDR2 (germline): SGHRS, YFSETQ. Deletions cut 0 bases from V and 3 bases from J, with 13 bases between. DNA of the CDR3: TGCGCCAGCAGCTTGGCGAACAGGGATATCTACGAGCAGTACTTC. This codes for CASSLANRDIYEQYF.